The 16 T cell receptor beta chains below were found in one sample sequenced in a study of blood T cell repertoires in COVID-19. The data were produced by immunoSEQ multiplex PCR, yet TCRdb's version contains in-frame clones alone and is incomplete. The sample holds approximately 500,000 clones; around 87% are singletons and the top ten take about 2%. The sample consisted of PBMCs or T cells enriched from blood (not recorded which). These receptors were obtained from a woman between 40 and 55 years old who had recovered from COVID-19.

This rearrangement joins TRBV23-1 to TRBJ1-1; no reliable D call. TRBV23-1 is filed as an ORF, its function uncertain. The CDR3 sequence is 14 residues long. V lost 4 bases and J lost 6, with 15 bases in between. The chain's CDR3 is CASSPPVSQAEAFF. DNA for the CDR3: TGCGCCAGCAGTCCCCCTGTAAGTCAGGCTGAAGCTTTCTTT.

V gene TRBV19 combines with J gene TRBJ1-4, with 11 bases lining up with TRBD1. CDR3 length: 16 amino acids. Germline-derived CDR1 and CDR2 are LNHDA and SQIVND (reference sequence). Germline trimming cut 4 bases from V and 6 bases from J; bases unmatched to any gene: 7. The CDR3 loop is CASSNGQGAIYEKLFF. The CDR3 nucleotides are TGTGCCAGTAGTAACGGACAGGGGGCAATATATGAAAAACTGTTTTTT. The full variable domain, with the rest looked up from reference TRBV19 and TRBJ1-4, is DGGITQSPKYLFRKEGQNVTLSCEQNLNHDAMYWYRQDPGQGLRLIYYSQIVNDFQKGDIAEGYSVSREKKESFPLTVTSAQKNPTAFYLCASSNGQGAIYEKLFFGSGTQLSVL.

This clone was counted ten times or more. This chain uses TRBV5-1 with TRBJ1-2; no firm D call. V was pared by 0 bases and J by 2 bases, with 11 bases between. The CDR3 is 15 amino acids. Germline V lookup: CDR1 SGHRS, CDR2 YFSETQ. CDR3 amino acids: CASSLESGFNYGYTF. The CDR3 nucleotides are TGCGCCAGCAGCTTGGAGTCAGGATTCAACTATGGCTACACCTTC.

Comment on this clone: The same CDR3 also results from other DNA sequences found in this sample. The chain links TRBV25-1 to TRBJ1-1; D possibly corresponds to TRBD1 (6 bases). The germline V gene encodes CDR1 MGHDK and CDR2 SYGVNS. The ends were cut back, 3 bases at V and 5 bases at J, with 10 bases in the middle. CDR3 length equals 13 residues. The chain's CDR3 is CASSEGGRTEAFF. CDR3 DNA: TGTGCCAGCAGTGAGGGGGGGCGGACTGAAGCTTTCTTT.

The rearrangement joins TRBV3-1 (or the pseudogene TRBV3-2) to TRBJ2-7, with TRBD1 matching over 9 bases. V lost 4 bases, J lost 2 bases, and 6 bases stayed unmatched. This CDR3 has 15 residues. Germline values: CDR1 LGHDT, CDR2 YNNKEL (reference sequence). CDR3 region: CASSLEDRGAYEQYF. The DNA for the CDR3 is TGTGCCAGCAGCCTGGAGGACAGGGGCGCCTACGAGCAGTACTTC.

The CDR3 DNA follows: TGTGCCAGCAGTTACTCGGGACAGCACTATGGCTACACCTTC. Protein product: CASSYSGQHYGYTF. The rearrangement links TRBV6-5 to TRBJ1-2, with TRBD1 matching over 7 bases. The V gene's germline CDR1 is MNHEY and CDR2 SVGAGI. This CDR3 spans 14 amino acids. V was pared by 0 bases and J by 3 bases, with 1 base of the junction left unmatched.

The chain is built from TRBV3-1 (or the pseudogene TRBV3-2) and TRBJ1-1; 10 bases align to TRBD1. The CDR3 covers 16 residues. J was trimmed by 6 bases and V by 4 bases; bases with no gene match: 11. Germline V gives CDR1 LGHDT, CDR2 YNNKEL (reference sequence). As DNA, the CDR3 is TGTGCCAGCAGCCCTCGGGGGGGACAGGGGATGGCTGAAGCTTTCTTT. Its protein product is CASSPRGGQGMAEAFF.

The V and J genes are TRBV7-9 and TRBJ2-7; TRBD2 matches 7 bases. CDR3 length: 15 residues. The germline gives CDR1 SEHNR, CDR2 FQNEAQ (reference sequence). J gave up 5 bases and V 2 bases, and 9 bases lay outside the gene matches. The CDR3 is CASSLIGGSVHEQYF. For the CDR3, the DNA is TGTGCCAGCAGCTTAATAGGCGGGAGTGTGCACGAGCAGTACTTC.

The V and J genes are TRBV6-5 and TRBJ2-7; D ambiguous. Germline assignment: CDR1 MNHEY and CDR2 SVGAGI. With 5 bases removed from V and 0 bases from J, the gap between germline ends came to 5 bases. The CDR3 is 12 residues long. The chain's CDR3 is CASSPLSYEQYF. DNA of the CDR3: TGTGCCAGCAGTCCTCTCTCCTACGAGCAGTACTTC.

A single count supports this clone. This CDR3 is also generated by other DNA sequences in the sample. J is TRBJ2-1 and V is TRBV4-1; 7 bases map to TRBD2. The CDR3 consists of 12 residues. From germline, CDR1 is MGHRA and CDR2 YSYEKL. Unmatched junction bases numbered 0, after V lost 1 base and J lost 9 bases. In nucleotides, the CDR3 is TGCGCCAGCAGCCAAGGGGGGGGTGAGCAGTTCTTC. Protein product: CASSQGGGEQFF.

DNA for the CDR3: TGTGCCAGCAGTTCCCCGGGAGGGACAGGGAGGGCACCCCTCCACTTT. Its translation: CASSSPGGTGRAPLHF. The rearrangement links TRBV2 to TRBJ1-6, with 9 bases matching TRBD1. Trimming at V came to 5 bases and at J to 11 bases, leaving 13 bases not matched to a gene. CDR3 length: 16 amino acids. Germline V gene data show CDR1 as SNHLY and CDR2 as FYNNEI.

This chain links TRBV24-1 with TRBJ1-4; 7 bases line up with TRBD1. V trimming: 2 bases; J trimming: 8 bases; junction bases outside the gene matches: 10. The germline CDR1 and CDR2 sequences are KGHDR and SFDVKD. This CDR3 region has 16 residues. Here the CDR3 reads CATSDSKPTGYEKLFF. Here the CDR3 DNA reads TGTGCCACCAGTGATTCGAAGCCGACAGGGTACGAAAAACTGTTTTTT.

Here the CDR3 DNA reads TGTGCCAGCAGTGAACTAGCGGTTGAGCAGTTCTTC. Protein product: CASSELAVEQFF. The gene calls are TRBV2 and TRBJ2-1; 7 bases match TRBD2. The CDR3 consists of 12 residues. Germline V gene data show CDR1 as SNHLY and CDR2 as FYNNEI. Trimming removed 2 bases from V and 9 bases from J; junction bases left unmatched: 1.

J is TRBJ1-1 and V is TRBV28; the D gene is possibly TRBD1 (6 bases). CDR1 is MDHEN, CDR2 SYDVKM, per germline. Trimming shortened V by 5 bases and J by 0 bases, and 10 bases separated the two germline ends. This CDR3 spans 14 amino acids. This CDR3 reads CASSTGLMNTEAFF. CDR3 nucleotides: TGTGCCAGCAGTACAGGGCTCATGAACACTGAAGCTTTCTTT. Together with reference TRBV28 and TRBJ1-1, the CDR3 gives the full variable domain: DVKVTQSSRYLVKRTGEKVFLECVQDMDHENMFWYRQDPGLGLRLIYFSYDVKMKEKGDIPEGYSVSREKKERFSLILESASTNQTSMYLCASSTGLMNTEAFFGQGTRLTVV.

This rearrangement joins TRBV27 to TRBJ2-3; D is possibly TRBD2 (5 bases). V was clipped by 2 bases and J by 4 bases, with 16 bases between them. CDR1 and CDR2 (germline): MNHEY, SMNVEV (reference sequence). CDR3 length: 16 residues. The CDR3 bases are TGTGCCAGCAGTTTAGCGGTGGGCGGGTATCCAGATACGCAGTATTTT. It specifies CASSLAVGGYPDTQYF.

This chain connects TRBV19 to TRBJ1-1; no clear D. The CDR3 extends over 14 amino acids. Trimming cost V 3 bases and J 1 base, with 9 bases left between them. Germline assignment: CDR1 LNHDA and CDR2 SQIVND (reference sequence). As DNA, the CDR3 is TGTGCCAGTAGTATGCGAGAGCGGAACACTGAAGCTTTCTTT. As protein: CASSMRERNTEAFF.